Following are 14 T cell receptor beta chains from one sample sequenced in a study of blood T cells in healthy people across ages. Using a J-beta primer mix together with a sample-barcoded 5' primer, a second PCR was run for roughly 6 to 12 cycles. TCRdb re-called the 5' RACE reads with MiXCR, one entry per CDR3 protein. The sample has about 780,000 distinct CDR3 sequences; 46% are singletons. The sample comprised blood. The receptors originated from a man of 80 years or more in good health.

V gene TRBV30 combines with J gene TRBJ2-3; D not resolved. Trimming stripped 0 bases from V and 5 bases from J, with 15 bases between. This CDR3 is built from 15 residues. CDR1 is GTSNPN and CDR2 is SVGIG in the germline V gene (reference sequence). This CDR3 reads CAWSVRVSTEDTQYF. The CDR3, as DNA: TGTGCCTGGAGTGTAAGGGTTAGCACCGAAGATACGCAGTATTTT.

V is TRBV3-1 and J is TRBJ2-2, with 9 bases fitting TRBD1. CDR3 length equals 18 residues. The junction had 14 bases not matched to a gene; V was cut back by 5 bases and J by 4 bases. CDR1 and CDR2 (germline): LGHDT, YNNKEL (reference sequence). CDR3 sequence reads: CASSYGPGTGRSTGELFF. CDR3 nucleotides: TGTGCCAGCAGCTACGGTCCCGGGACAGGGAGGAGCACCGGGGAGCTGTTTTTT.

This clonotype has more than one count but fewer than ten. This rearrangement joins TRBV5-1 to TRBJ2-7, with 7 bases that match TRBD2. CDR3 length: 15 residues. The V gene end was trimmed by 4 bases and the J gene end by 4 bases; junction bases not matched to a gene: 11. Germline CDR1 reads SGHRS; CDR2 reads YFSETQ. The CDR3 DNA reads TGCGCCAGCAGCCAACGGAGCGGGATCGGATACGAGCAGTACTTC. Its translation is CASSQRSGIGYEQYF.

This sequence joins TRBV2 and TRBJ2-7; D may be TRBD1 (5 bases). V was clipped by 1 base and J by 0 bases, with 16 bases between them. This CDR3 spans 17 amino acids. Germline V gives CDR1 SNHLY, CDR2 FYNNEI. The DNA of the CDR3 is TGTGCCAGCAGTGAAGGTTGGGGCGGCCCAGACTCCTACGAGCAGTACTTC. Protein product: CASSEGWGGPDSYEQYF.

The J gene is TRBJ2-2, the V gene TRBV7-2, with D possibly matching TRBD2 (5 bases). The V gene lost 3 bases and the J gene lost 5 bases, with 13 bases spanning the gap. The CDR3 loop spans 15 amino acids. Germline loops: CDR1 SGHTA, CDR2 FQGNSA. CDR3 sequence: CASSLAISGTGELFF. The CDR3, as DNA: TGTGCCAGCAGCTTGGCTATCTCGGGGACCGGGGAGCTGTTTTTT.

The chain employs TRBV27 and TRBJ2-7; D ambiguous. The DNA end is more similar to TRBJ2-5, so the J call may be wrong. The germline CDR1 and CDR2 sequences are MNHEY and SMNVEV (reference sequence). The CDR3 runs to 13 residues. CDR3 in amino acids: CASSSSGMMTQYF. As DNA, the CDR3 is TGTGCCAGCAGTTCCTCTGGGATGATGACCCAGTACTTC.

The chain links TRBV2 to TRBJ1-6; TRBD1 might be the D (5 bases). V lost 8 bases to trimming and J lost 10 bases, with 18 bases between them. CDR3 length: 14 amino acids. The germline V gene has CDR1 SNHLY and CDR2 FYNNEI. The CDR3: CASYRGGIESPLHF. DNA for the CDR3: TGTGCCAGCTATAGGGGAGGAATAGAATCACCCCTCCACTTT.

The chain links TRBV12-3 or TRBV12-4 to TRBJ2-5; weak D call: TRBD2 (5 bases). Gene TRBJ2-7 matches the end of the DNA better, so the J call may be wrong. The CDR3 spans 13 residues. The CDR3 region has the DNA TGTGCCAGCAGTCCGGGCCGTCGGGGCGAGCAGTACTTC. This gives the protein CASSPGRRGEQYF.

V gene TRBV5-1 combines with J gene TRBJ2-5; TRBD1 is a possible D gene (5 bases). The germline V and J ends were trimmed by 0 bases and 2 bases, with 11 bases remaining between them. This CDR3 spans 15 amino acids. From germline, CDR1 is SGHRS and CDR2 YFSETQ. The CDR3 DNA is TGCGCCAGCAGCTTGGATCCGGCAGGGCAAGAGACCCAGTACTTC. Amino acids: CASSLDPAGQETQYF.

The chain is built from TRBV25-1 and TRBJ2-7, with TRBD1 matching 8 bases. The CDR3 is 13 residues long. The germline CDR1 and CDR2 sequences are MGHDK and SYGVNS. With 10 bases clipped from V and 3 bases from J, the junction kept 8 bases outside the gene matches. The CDR3 DNA reads as TGTGCCAAAAGGACAGGGAAGATCTACGAGCAGTACTTC. Translation gives CAKRTGKIYEQYF.

This clonotype was seen a few times. The chain couples TRBV2 to TRBJ2-1, with 11 bases matching TRBD2. V gave up 4 bases and J gave up 4 bases; unmatched junction bases: 6. Germline assignment: CDR1 SNHLY and CDR2 FYNNEI. CDR3 length: 16 residues. The CDR3 protein is CASSAEGLAAYNEQFF. DNA for the CDR3: TGTGCCAGCAGTGCCGAGGGACTAGCGGCTTACAATGAGCAGTTCTTC.

In its sample, this clonotype was seen a few times. This chain's CDR3 is CASSPDRSYTDTQYF. The CDR3 DNA reads TGTGCCAGCAGCCCCGACAGGTCCTACACAGATACGCAGTATTTT. The genes are TRBV6-6 and TRBJ2-3, with D perhaps matching TRBD1 (6 bases). Trimming cost V 6 bases and J 2 bases, with 15 bases left between them. The CDR3 runs to 15 residues. CDR1 and CDR2 (germline): MNHNY, SVGAGI (reference sequence).

The rearrangement joins TRBV9 to TRBJ2-7; 7 nucleotides line up with TRBD2. The tail of the sequence fits TRBJ2-5 better, so the J call may be wrong. This CDR3 is 16 amino acids long. CDR1 is SGDLS, CDR2 YYNGEE, per germline. The CDR3 sequence: CASSPYRAGIQETQYF. The CDR3 DNA sequence: TGTGCCAGCAGCCCTTATCGAGCGGGGATCCAAGAGACCCAGTACTTC.

The chain employs TRBV7-2 and TRBJ2-4; TRBD2 agrees at 8 bases. The J call is uncertain, as TRBJ2-7 better fits the DNA end. Germline V gives CDR1 SGHTA, CDR2 FQGNSA. The CDR3 contains 16 residues. CDR3 sequence reads: CASSLGASGGRYEQYF. CDR3 DNA sequence: TGTGCCAGCAGCTTAGGTGCTTCTGGCGGGAGGTACGAGCAGTACTTC.